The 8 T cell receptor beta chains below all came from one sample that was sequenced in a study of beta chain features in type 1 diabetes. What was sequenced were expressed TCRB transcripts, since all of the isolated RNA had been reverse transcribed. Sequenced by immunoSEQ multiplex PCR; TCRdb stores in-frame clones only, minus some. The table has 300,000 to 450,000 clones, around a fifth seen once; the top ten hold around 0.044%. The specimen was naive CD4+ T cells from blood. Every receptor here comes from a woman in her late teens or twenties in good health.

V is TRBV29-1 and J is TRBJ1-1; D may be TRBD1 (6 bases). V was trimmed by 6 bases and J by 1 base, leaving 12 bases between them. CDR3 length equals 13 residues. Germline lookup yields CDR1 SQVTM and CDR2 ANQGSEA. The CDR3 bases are TGCAGCGTCAAGGGGGGGCGGAACACTGAAGCTTTCTTT. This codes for CSVKGGRNTEAFF.

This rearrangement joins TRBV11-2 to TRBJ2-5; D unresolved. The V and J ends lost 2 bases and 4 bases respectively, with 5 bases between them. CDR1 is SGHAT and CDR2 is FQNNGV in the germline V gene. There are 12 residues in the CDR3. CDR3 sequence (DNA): TGTGCCAGCAGCTTAATTCGAGAGACCCAGTACTTC. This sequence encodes CASSLIRETQYF.

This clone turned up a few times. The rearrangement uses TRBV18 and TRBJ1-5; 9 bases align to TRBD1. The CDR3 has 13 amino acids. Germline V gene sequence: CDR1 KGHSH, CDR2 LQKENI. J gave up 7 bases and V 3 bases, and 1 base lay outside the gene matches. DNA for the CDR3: TGTGCCAGCTCACCGGGACAGGGCCAGCCCCAGCATTTT. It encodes CASSPGQGQPQHF.

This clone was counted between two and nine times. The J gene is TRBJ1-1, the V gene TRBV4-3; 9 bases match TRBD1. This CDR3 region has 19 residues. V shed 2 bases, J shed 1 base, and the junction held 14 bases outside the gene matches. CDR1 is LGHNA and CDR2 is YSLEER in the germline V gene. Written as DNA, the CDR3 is TGCGCCAGCAGCCAAAAACACCGGGACAGGGTCGGGTCGAACACTGAAGCTTTCTTT. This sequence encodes CASSQKHRDRVGSNTEAFF.

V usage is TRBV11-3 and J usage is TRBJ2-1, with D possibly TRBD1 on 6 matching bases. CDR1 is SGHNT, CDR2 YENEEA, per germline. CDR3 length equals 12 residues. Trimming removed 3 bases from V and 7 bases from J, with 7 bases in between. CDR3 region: CASSFQGNEQFF. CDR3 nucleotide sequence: TGTGCCAGCAGCTTTCAGGGGAATGAGCAGTTCTTC.

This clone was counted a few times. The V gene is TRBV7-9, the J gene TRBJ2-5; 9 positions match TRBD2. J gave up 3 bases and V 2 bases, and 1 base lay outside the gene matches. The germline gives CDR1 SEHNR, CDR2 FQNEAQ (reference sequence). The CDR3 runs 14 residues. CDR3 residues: CASSLLAGEETQYF. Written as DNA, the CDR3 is TGTGCCAGCAGCTTATTAGCGGGGGAAGAGACCCAGTACTTC.

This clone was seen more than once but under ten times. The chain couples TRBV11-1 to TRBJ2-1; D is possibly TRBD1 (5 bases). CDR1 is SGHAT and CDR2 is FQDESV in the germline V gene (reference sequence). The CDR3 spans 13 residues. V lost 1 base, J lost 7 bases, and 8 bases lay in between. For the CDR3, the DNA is TGTGCCAGCAGCTTAGGCAGGGAAAATGAGCAGTTCTTC. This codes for CASSLGRENEQFF.

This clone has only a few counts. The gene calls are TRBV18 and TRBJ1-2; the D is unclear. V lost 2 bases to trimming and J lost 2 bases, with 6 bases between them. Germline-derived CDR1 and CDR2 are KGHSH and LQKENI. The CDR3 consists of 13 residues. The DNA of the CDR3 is TGTGCCAGCTCACCAGACGGGAACTATGGCTACACCTTC. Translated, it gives CASSPDGNYGYTF.